This T cell receptor (beta chain) was identified during a study of T cell responses to AZD1222 COVID-19 vaccine. Study-level information: Pooled in the analysis were second doses at about 4 or about 12 weeks. The study's findings and limits: Just a handful of people given AZD1222 tested seropositive at baseline. Reports say nearly half of spike-specific TCRs go after unmutated variant regions.

A word on this clone: Its antigen remains unidentified.

The junction had 5 bases not matched to a gene; V was cut back by 4 bases and J by 2 bases. This CDR3 is built from 15 residues. Per germline, CDR1 SGDLS and CDR2 YYNGEE. Assay: immunoSEQ multiplex PCR; the TCRdb copy retains only in-frame clones and omits some. The table includes about 160,000 clones, around 94% detected once. Sample: peripheral blood, taken on day 0 of AZD1222 vaccination. The receptor comes from an adult in good health. The chain links TRBV9 to TRBJ2-3; 9 positions match TRBD1. The CDR3 protein is CASSIGQGTTDTQYF. CDR3 nucleotide sequence: TGTGCCAGCAGCATTGGACAGGGGACCACAGATACGCAGTATTTT.